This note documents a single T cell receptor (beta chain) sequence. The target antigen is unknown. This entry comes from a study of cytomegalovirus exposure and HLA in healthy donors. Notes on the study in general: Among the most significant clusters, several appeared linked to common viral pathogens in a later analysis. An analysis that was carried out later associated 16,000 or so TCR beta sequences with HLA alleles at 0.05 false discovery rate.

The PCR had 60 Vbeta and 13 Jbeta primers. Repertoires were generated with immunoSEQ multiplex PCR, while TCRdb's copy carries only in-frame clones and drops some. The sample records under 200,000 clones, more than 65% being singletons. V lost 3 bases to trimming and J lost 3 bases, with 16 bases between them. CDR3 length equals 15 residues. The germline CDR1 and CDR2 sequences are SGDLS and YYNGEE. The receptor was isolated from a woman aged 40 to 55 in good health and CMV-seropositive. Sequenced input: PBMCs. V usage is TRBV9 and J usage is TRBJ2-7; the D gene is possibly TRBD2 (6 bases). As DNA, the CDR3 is TGTGCCAGCAGCGAGGAGGGTCTAGTTGGCTACGAGCAGTACTTC. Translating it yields CASSEEGLVGYEQYF.